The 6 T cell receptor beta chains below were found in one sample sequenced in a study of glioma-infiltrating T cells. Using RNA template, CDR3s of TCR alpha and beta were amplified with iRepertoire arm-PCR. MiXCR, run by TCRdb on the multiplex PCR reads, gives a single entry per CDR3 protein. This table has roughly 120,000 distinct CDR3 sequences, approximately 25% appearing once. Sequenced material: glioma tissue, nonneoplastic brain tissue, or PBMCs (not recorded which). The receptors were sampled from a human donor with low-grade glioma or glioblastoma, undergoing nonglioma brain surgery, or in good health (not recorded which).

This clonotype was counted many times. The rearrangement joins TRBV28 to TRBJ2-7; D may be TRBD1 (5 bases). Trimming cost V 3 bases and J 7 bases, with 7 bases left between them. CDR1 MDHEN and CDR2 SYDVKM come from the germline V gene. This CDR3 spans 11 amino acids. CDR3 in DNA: TGTGCCAGCAGTTTGCGACAGGAGCAGTACTTC. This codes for CASSLRQEQYF.

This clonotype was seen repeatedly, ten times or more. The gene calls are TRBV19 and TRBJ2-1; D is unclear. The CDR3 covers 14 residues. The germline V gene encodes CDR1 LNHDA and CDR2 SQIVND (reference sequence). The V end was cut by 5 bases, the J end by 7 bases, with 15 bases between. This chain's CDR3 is CASSWAARSNEQFF. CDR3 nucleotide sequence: TGTGCCAGTAGTTGGGCGGCTAGGTCGAATGAGCAGTTCTTC.

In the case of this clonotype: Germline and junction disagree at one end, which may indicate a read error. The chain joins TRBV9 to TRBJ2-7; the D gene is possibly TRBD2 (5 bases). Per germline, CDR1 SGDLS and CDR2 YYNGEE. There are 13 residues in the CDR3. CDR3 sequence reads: CASSVSESGERYF. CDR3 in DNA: TGTGCCAGCAGCGTATCGGAGAGTGGGGAGCGGTACTTC.

In nucleotides, the CDR3 is TGCAGTGCTGTAGGACTAGCGGGAGTTCCTAGCGGGTCCGAGCAGTACTTC. Translating it yields CSAVGLAGVPSGSEQYF. The rearrangement links TRBV20-1 to TRBJ2-7; 13 nucleotides line up with TRBD2. This CDR3 contains 17 residues. Trimming removed 5 bases from V and 6 bases from J; junction bases left unmatched: 16. Germline-derived CDR1 and CDR2 are DFQATT and SNEGSKA (reference sequence).

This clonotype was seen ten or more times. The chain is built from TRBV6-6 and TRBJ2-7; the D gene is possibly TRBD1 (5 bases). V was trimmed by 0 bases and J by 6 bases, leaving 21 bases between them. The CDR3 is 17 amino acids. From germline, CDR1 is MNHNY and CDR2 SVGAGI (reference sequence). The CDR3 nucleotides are TGTGCCAGCAGTTACTCGAGAATCGACAGACCGAGGTCCGAGCAGTACTTC. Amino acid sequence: CASSYSRIDRPRSEQYF.

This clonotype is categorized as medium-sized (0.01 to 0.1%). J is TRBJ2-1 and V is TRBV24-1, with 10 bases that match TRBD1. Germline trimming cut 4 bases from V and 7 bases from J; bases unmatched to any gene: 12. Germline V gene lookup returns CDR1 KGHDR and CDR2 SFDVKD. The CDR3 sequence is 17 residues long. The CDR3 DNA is TGTGCCACCAGTGACCGCGCAGGGGGACAGGGGAGAAATGAGCAGTTCTTC. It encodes CATSDRAGGQGRNEQFF.